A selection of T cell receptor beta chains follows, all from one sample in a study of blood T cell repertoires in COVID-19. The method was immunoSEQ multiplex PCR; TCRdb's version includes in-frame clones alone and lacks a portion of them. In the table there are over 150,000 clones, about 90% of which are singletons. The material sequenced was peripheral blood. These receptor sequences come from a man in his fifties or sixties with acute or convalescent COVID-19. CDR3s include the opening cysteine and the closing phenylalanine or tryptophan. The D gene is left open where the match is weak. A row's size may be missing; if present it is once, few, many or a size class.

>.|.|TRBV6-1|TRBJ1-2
CASSEVRRDGYTF
TGTGCCAGCAGTGAAGTGCGGAGAGATGGCTACACCTTC
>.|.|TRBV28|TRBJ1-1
CASSPPDRSPGTEAFF
TGTGCCAGCAGTCCCCCGGACAGATCCCCAGGAACTGAAGCTTTCTTT
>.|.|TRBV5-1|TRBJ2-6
CASSRLQGGGSGANVLTF
TGCGCCAGCAGCCGATTACAGGGGGGAGGGTCTGGGGCCAACGTCCTGACTTTC
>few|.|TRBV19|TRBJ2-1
CASSNPTEVVNEQFF
TGTGCCAGTAGTAACCCGACGGAGGTGGTCAATGAGCAGTTCTTC
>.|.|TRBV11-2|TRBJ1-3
CASSLLSSGNTIYF
TGTGCCAGCAGCTTACTTAGCTCTGGAAACACCATATATTTT
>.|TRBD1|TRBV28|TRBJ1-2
CASRRRGTGGVGYTF
TGTGCCAGCAGACGCCGTGGGACAGGGGGCGTTGGCTACACCTTC
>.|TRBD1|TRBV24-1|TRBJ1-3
CATSRGPGNTIYF
TGTGCCACCAGCAGGGGGCCTGGAAACACCATATATTTT
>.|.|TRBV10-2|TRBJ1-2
CASSEQGYGYTF
TGCGCCAGCAGTGAGCAGGGATATGGCTACACCTTC
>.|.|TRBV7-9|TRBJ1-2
CASGQNLASNYGYTF
TGTGCCAGCGGCCAAAACCTCGCCTCTAACTATGGCTACACCTTC
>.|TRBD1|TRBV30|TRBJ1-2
CAWTTGQGDYGYTF
TGTGCCTGGACCACGGGACAGGGCGACTATGGCTACACCTTC
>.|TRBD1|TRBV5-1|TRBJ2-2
CASSSAGGAVTGELFF
TGCGCCAGCAGCTCAGCAGGGGGCGCGGTGACCGGGGAGCTGTTTTTT
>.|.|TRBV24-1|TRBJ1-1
CATSVGADGTEAFF
TGTGCCACCAGTGTAGGGGCGGATGGGACTGAAGCTTTCTTT
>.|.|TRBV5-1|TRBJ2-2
CASSFLVGANTGELFF
TGCGCCAGCAGCTTCTTGGTGGGAGCGAACACCGGGGAGCTGTTTTTT
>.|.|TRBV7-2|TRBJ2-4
CASSLEDPLLAKNIQYF
TGTGCCAGCAGCTTGGAGGACCCACTCCTAGCCAAAAACATTCAGTACTTC
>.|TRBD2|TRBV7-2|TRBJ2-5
CASSPPGGETTQYF
TGTGCCAGCAGCCCTCCGGGGGGGGAGACGACCCAGTACTTC
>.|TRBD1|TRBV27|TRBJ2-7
CASSLKASGTAYEQYF
TGTGCCAGCAGCCTTAAGGCTTCCGGGACAGCCTACGAGCAGTACTTC
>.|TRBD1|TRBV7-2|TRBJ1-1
CASSLGQGWDTEAFF
TGTGCCAGCAGCCTCGGACAGGGGTGGGACACTGAAGCTTTCTTT
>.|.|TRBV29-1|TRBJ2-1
CSVLRREKASYNEQFF
TGCAGCGTTCTCCGACGGGAGAAGGCCTCCTACAATGAGCAGTTCTTC
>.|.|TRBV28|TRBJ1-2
CASSKLENYGYTF
TGTGCCAGCAGTAAATTGGAGAACTATGGCTACACCTTC
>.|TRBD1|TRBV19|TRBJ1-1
CASSIARTGGGTEAFF
TGTGCCAGTAGTATAGCCCGGACAGGGGGAGGTACTGAAGCTTTCTTT
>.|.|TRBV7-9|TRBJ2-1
CASSIQGGVSNEQFF
TGTGCCAGCAGCATCCAAGGGGGGGTGAGTAATGAGCAGTTCTTC
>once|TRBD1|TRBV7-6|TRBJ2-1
CASSLSPGQGLYNEQFF
TGTGCCAGCAGCTTATCTCCTGGACAGGGGCTCTACAATGAGCAGTTCTTC
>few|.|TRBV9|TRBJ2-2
CASSRSLAEQLGELFF
TGTGCCAGCAGCCGTTCTTTAGCGGAACAACTCGGGGAGCTGTTTTTT
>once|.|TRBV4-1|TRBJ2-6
CASSQGPGVSGANVLTF
TGCGCCAGCAGCCAAGGGCCGGGGGTATCTGGGGCCAACGTCCTGACTTTC
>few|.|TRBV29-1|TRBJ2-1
CSVSGTRDNEQFF
TGCAGCGTCTCCGGGACTCGCGACAATGAGCAGTTCTTC
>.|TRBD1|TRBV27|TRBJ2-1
CASSFAGDRGPHEQFF
TGTGCCAGCAGTTTTGCTGGGGACAGGGGGCCCCATGAGCAGTTCTTC
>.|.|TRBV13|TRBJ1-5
CASSLRTGSQPQHF
TGTGCCAGCAGCCTCCGGACCGGGAGTCAGCCCCAGCATTTT
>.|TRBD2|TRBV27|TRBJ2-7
CASRKTPGLAYEQYF
TGTGCCAGCAGAAAGACACCGGGACTAGCATACGAGCAGTACTTC
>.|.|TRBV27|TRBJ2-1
CASSLVAGPNNEQFF
TGTGCCAGCAGTTTAGTGGCAGGGCCCAACAATGAGCAGTTCTTC
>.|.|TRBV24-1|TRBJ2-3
CATSDPAGSTDTQYF
TGTGCCACCAGTGATCCGGCGGGGAGCACAGATACGCAGTATTTT
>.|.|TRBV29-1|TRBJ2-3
CSVEGGRGGTQYF
TGCAGCGTTGAAGGTGGGAGAGGTGGTACGCAGTATTTT
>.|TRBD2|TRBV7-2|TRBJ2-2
CASSFSRSGGGGELFF
TGTGCCAGCAGCTTTTCTCGTAGCGGGGGCGGCGGGGAGCTGTTTTTT
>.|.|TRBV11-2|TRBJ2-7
CASSLRPQLQGHEQYF
TGTGCCAGCAGCTTACGGCCCCAGCTCCAGGGCCACGAGCAGTACTTC
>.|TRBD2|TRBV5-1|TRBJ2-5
CASSLASYGRGRETQYF
TGCGCCAGCAGCTTGGCCTCCTACGGGAGGGGCCGGGAGACCCAGTACTTC